The 11 T cell receptor beta chains given below trace back to one sample, sequenced in a study of blood T cell repertoires in COVID-19. Clones were sequenced by immunoSEQ multiplex PCR, and TCRdb holds only the in-frame ones, with some missing. The sample records about 180,000 clones, about 86% being singletons. Sequenced material: peripheral blood. These receptor sequences come from a woman under 40 with active or convalescent COVID-19.

The genes are TRBV7-2 and TRBJ1-4, with D maybe TRBD1 (6 bases). V gave up 3 bases and J gave up 8 bases, with 19 bases separating them. The CDR3 is 16 amino acids. Germline lookup yields CDR1 SGHTA and CDR2 FQGNSA. The CDR3 here is CASSLPRTGFSEKLFF. CDR3 DNA: TGTGCCAGCAGCTTGCCGAGAACAGGGTTCTCCGAAAAACTGTTTTTT.

V is TRBV11-1 and J is TRBJ2-1; D remains unclear. The V and J ends lost 2 bases and 7 bases respectively, with 6 bases between them. The CDR3 consists of 12 residues. Germline V gene data show CDR1 as SGHAT and CDR2 as FQDESV (reference sequence). The CDR3 coding sequence is TGTGCCAGCAGCTTAAATTCTAATGAGCAGTTCTTC. It translates to CASSLNSNEQFF.

The V call is TRBV3-1 (or the pseudogene TRBV3-2), the J call TRBJ1-5; D perhaps matches TRBD1 (6 bases). Germline values: CDR1 LGHDT, CDR2 YNNKEL (reference sequence). Deletions cut 3 bases from V and 2 bases from J, with 11 bases between. CDR3 length: 15 residues. CDR3 in DNA: TGTGCCAGCAGCCACCAACAGGGCCGCAATCAGCCCCAGCATTTT. Its protein product is CASSHQQGRNQPQHF.

This clone was recorded once. The J gene is TRBJ1-1, the V gene TRBV6-5, with D tentatively TRBD1 (5 bases). The CDR3 is made up of 13 amino acids. Trimming removed 7 bases at V and 8 bases at J, with 17 bases between. Looked up from germline, CDR1 is MNHEY and CDR2 is SVGAGI. The CDR3 DNA follows: TGTGCCAGCACCCAGGTCTGGGCAGGGGAAGCTTTCTTT. Its protein is CASTQVWAGEAFF.

The chain uses TRBV5-1 and TRBJ2-2; a weak D match, TRBD2 (6 bases). CDR1 and CDR2 (germline): SGHRS, YFSETQ. V gave up 4 bases and J gave up 4 bases, with 11 bases separating them. This CDR3 comprises 14 residues. CDR3 loop: CASSRMGGTGELFF. CDR3 DNA: TGCGCCAGCAGCCGAATGGGGGGCACCGGGGAGCTGTTTTTT.

The V gene is TRBV5-6, the J gene TRBJ1-1; the D gene is possibly TRBD1 (5 bases). Germline CDR1 reads SGHDT; CDR2 reads YYEEEE. With 0 bases removed from V and 1 base from J, the gap between germline ends came to 13 bases. This CDR3 spans 16 amino acids. CDR3 region: CASSLAAGTPNTEAFF. The DNA for the CDR3 is TGTGCCAGCAGCTTGGCGGCAGGGACTCCGAACACTGAAGCTTTCTTT.

The rearrangement links TRBV2 to TRBJ2-3, with no clear D. V lost 6 bases and J lost 3, with 13 bases in between. CDR1 and CDR2 from the germline V gene are SNHLY and FYNNEI. The CDR3 is 14 residues long. This CDR3 reads CASSPSLRTDTQYF. The DNA for the CDR3 is TGTGCCAGCAGCCCCAGCCTCAGGACAGATACGCAGTATTTT.

V and J are TRBV9 and TRBJ2-3; TRBD2 might be the D (7 bases). Trimming left V 0 bases short and J 6 bases short, with 17 bases between. The germline V gene has CDR1 SGDLS and CDR2 YYNGEE. This CDR3 is built from 16 residues. The CDR3 sequence: CASSVDWGGLKDTQYF. The CDR3 DNA sequence: TGTGCCAGCAGCGTAGATTGGGGGGGCCTCAAGGATACGCAGTATTTT.

This sequence joins TRBV11-2 and TRBJ2-5, with 10 bases aligning to TRBD1. CDR1 SGHAT and CDR2 FQNNGV come from the germline V gene. Losses at the gene ends were 1 base for V and 5 bases for J; bases not matched to a gene: 1. This CDR3 spans 14 amino acids. CDR3 residues: CASSLAGQGETQYF. DNA for the CDR3: TGTGCCAGCAGCTTAGCGGGACAGGGGGAGACCCAGTACTTC. The full variable domain, in which reference TRBV11-2 and TRBJ2-5 provide the parts outside the CDR3, is EAGVAQSPRYKIIEKRQSVAFWCNPISGHATLYWYQQILGQGPKLLIQFQNNGVVDDSQLPKDRFSAERLKGVDSTLKIQPAKLEDSAVYLCASSLAGQGETQYFGPGTRLLVL.

The chain combines TRBV7-9 with TRBJ2-7, with 7 positions matching TRBD2. The V gene's germline CDR1 is SEHNR and CDR2 FQNEAQ (reference sequence). Trimming at V came to 5 bases and at J to 12 bases, leaving 7 bases not matched to a gene. CDR3 length: 11 amino acids. CDR3 nucleotides: TGTGCCAGCAGCCTCGGGGGGAAAGTGTACTTC. Encoded protein: CASSLGGKVYF.

The V call is TRBV3-1 (or the pseudogene TRBV3-2), the J call TRBJ2-7; 13 positions agree with TRBD2. J was trimmed by 4 bases and V by 4 bases; bases with no gene match: 7. The germline V gene has CDR1 LGHDT and CDR2 YNNKEL (reference sequence). The CDR3 runs 16 residues. CDR3 in amino acids: CASSRFGLAGVYEQYF. For the CDR3, the DNA is TGTGCCAGCAGCCGCTTCGGACTAGCGGGAGTATACGAGCAGTACTTC.